This TCR beta chain was recorded in a study of cytomegalovirus exposure and HLA in healthy donors. CDR1 and CDR2 from the germline V gene are SGHRS and YFSETQ. The CDR3 extends over 14 amino acids. V lost 0 bases and J 3 bases, leaving 8 bases between the germline ends. PCR was performed using 60 Vbeta and 13 Jbeta primers. The repertoire was sequenced with immunoSEQ multiplex PCR; TCRdb's copy has only in-frame clones and lacks some. This sample has fewer than 140,000 clones; approximately 79% occur once, and the top ten carry around 3.4%. The sequence came from a man aged 60 to 69 in good health and CMV-seronegative. This chain links TRBV5-1 with TRBJ2-3; unclear D gene. Sequenced sample: PBMCs. Here the CDR3 reads CASSLGPVTDTQYF. In DNA form, the CDR3 reads TGCGCCAGCAGCTTGGGGCCCGTAACAGATACGCAGTATTTT.